A single sample is the source of the 21 T cell receptor beta chains below, sequenced in a study of blood T cells in healthy people across ages (dated by TCRdb to the mid-2010s). Library prep was done by 5' RACE. The listed sequencing device is Illumina HiSeq 2500. A second PCR of about 6 to 12 cycles was run with a J-beta primer mix and a sample-barcoded 5' primer. TCRdb passed the public sequencing reads through fastp at Q25 and MiXCR, retaining productive beta sequences. Rows are unified per CDR3 protein, each entry keeping the most common DNA and genes. In all, the sample holds approximately 800,000 distinct CDR3 sequences, and roughly 35% of those were seen once. Over 10% of the sample is held by the ten biggest clonotypes. Sequenced sample: blood. Receptors were obtained from a young man in good health.

The chain uses TRBV6-5 and TRBJ1-2; perhaps TRBD1 as D (5 bases). Trimming took off 6 bases at V and 5 bases at J, with 13 bases between the two ends. This CDR3 is 13 amino acids long. Germline assignment: CDR1 MNHEY and CDR2 SVGAGI. The CDR3 region has the DNA TGTGCCAGCAGATCCGGGACCTCATATGGCTACACCTTC. Its protein product is CASRSGTSYGYTF.

This chain uses TRBV6-2 or TRBV6-3 with TRBJ1-5, with a weak D call TRBD1 (6 bases). Germline values: CDR1 MNHEY, CDR2 SVGEGT. Trimming cost V 3 bases and J 3 bases, with 12 bases left between them. The CDR3 is made up of 15 amino acids. CDR3 loop: CASSYTGAPNQPQHF. DNA for the CDR3: TGTGCCAGCAGTTATACGGGGGCGCCCAATCAGCCCCAGCATTTT.

This clonotype was seen a few times. The chain uses TRBV9 and TRBJ2-7; a weak D match, TRBD1 (6 bases). This CDR3 has 18 residues. V lost 0 bases, J lost 0 bases, and 19 bases lay in between. Germline V gene data show CDR1 as SGDLS and CDR2 as YYNGEE. CDR3: CASSVAEDPRQASYEQYF. The DNA for the CDR3 is TGTGCCAGCAGCGTAGCGGAAGACCCGAGACAGGCCTCCTACGAGCAGTACTTC.

This clonotype was observed a handful of times. This chain joins TRBV7-9 and TRBJ2-5; no clear D. Trimming removed 5 bases from V and 0 bases from J, with 13 bases in between. From germline, CDR1 is SEHNR and CDR2 FQNEAQ (reference sequence). The CDR3 is 15 amino acids. CDR3 DNA: TGTGCCAGCAGCCGCGATAATGGAGACCAAGAGACCCAGTACTTC. Its protein is CASSRDNGDQETQYF.

This chain connects TRBV20-1 to TRBJ2-2, with a possible D match to TRBD1 (5 bases). V lost 3 bases to trimming and J lost 6 bases, with 14 bases between them. The germline CDR1 and CDR2 sequences are DFQATT and SNEGSKA (reference sequence). The CDR3 sequence is 14 residues long. CDR3 residues: CSASFQGRAGELFF. The CDR3 DNA sequence: TGCAGTGCTAGCTTCCAGGGTAGGGCCGGGGAGCTGTTTTTT.

V usage is TRBV12-3 or TRBV12-4 and J usage is TRBJ1-1; D not certain. This CDR3 has 15 amino acids. With 0 bases removed from V and 0 bases from J, the gap between germline ends came to 8 bases. The CDR3 DNA reads TGTGCCAGCAGTTTAGCTAGCGGATTGAACACTGAAGCTTTCTTT. Translation: CASSLASGLNTEAFF.

This clonotype was picked up a small number of times. V and J are TRBV4-3 and TRBJ1-1; no clear D. The germline gives CDR1 LGHNA, CDR2 YSLEER. V was cut by 0 bases and J by 9 bases, with 14 bases left in between. The CDR3 is made up of 14 amino acids. The CDR3 sequence is CASSQDLAGRKAFF. The CDR3 nucleotides are TGCGCCAGCAGCCAAGATCTTGCAGGACGGAAAGCTTTCTTT.

The chain combines TRBV19 with TRBJ1-5, with TRBD1 identical over 7 bases. CDR1 and CDR2 from the germline V gene are LNHDA and SQIVND (reference sequence). The CDR3 runs to 15 residues. The V and J ends lost 1 base and 5 bases, in that order; junction bases with no gene match: 5. DNA of the CDR3: TGTGCCAGTAGTATAGGGACAGGATACGATCAGCCCCAGCATTTT. The encoded protein is CASSIGTGYDQPQHF. The full variable domain, rest sourced from reference TRBV19 and TRBJ1-5, is DGGITQSPKYLFRKEGQNVTLSCEQNLNHDAMYWYRQDPGQGLRLIYYSQIVNDFQKGDIAEGYSVSREKKESFPLTVTSAQKNPTAFYLCASSIGTGYDQPQHFGDGTRLSIL.

This sequence joins TRBV5-1 and TRBJ1-3, with no clear D. The V end lost 4 bases, the J end lost 0 bases, and 14 bases lay between the germline ends. Germline lookup yields CDR1 SGHRS and CDR2 YFSETQ. The CDR3 is 16 residues long. CDR3 sequence (DNA): TGCGCCAGCAGCCCGAGTACCGAGATCTCTGGAAACACCATATATTTT. It yields the protein CASSPSTEISGNTIYF.

With regard to this clonotype: The junction and the germline gene differ at one end; a read error may be behind it. The genes are TRBV7-6 and TRBJ1-2; D call uncertain. Germline V gene lookup returns CDR1 SGHVS and CDR2 FNYEAQ. The CDR3 is 14 amino acids. The CDR3 loop reads CASSLSTPNYDYTF. The CDR3 nucleotides read TGTGCCAGCAGCTTATCCACCCCTAACTATGACTACACCTTC.

The J gene is TRBJ2-5, the V gene TRBV7-8, with TRBD1 identical over 7 bases. Unmatched junction bases numbered 9, after V lost 1 base and J lost 1 base. The CDR3 is 17 amino acids. Germline assignment: CDR1 SGHVS and CDR2 FQNEAQ. CDR3: CASSLGRDSEVQETQYF. The CDR3 DNA is TGTGCCAGCAGCTTAGGACGGGACAGCGAAGTCCAAGAGACCCAGTACTTC.

This clonotype showed up just a few times. The chain joins TRBV28 to TRBJ2-7, with 9 bases matching TRBD1. In germline, CDR1 is MDHEN, CDR2 SYDVKM. There are 15 residues in the CDR3. Unmatched junction bases numbered 11, after V lost 4 bases and J lost 7 bases. The CDR3 loop is CASSSQPGTGYEQYF. In DNA, the CDR3 is TGTGCCAGCAGTTCACAGCCCGGGACAGGGTATGAGCAGTACTTC.

The chain links TRBV20-1 to TRBJ2-1, with 11 bases that match TRBD2. The trim removed 1 base at V and 7 bases at J, leaving 6 bases unmatched. This CDR3 has 15 residues. Per germline, CDR1 DFQATT and CDR2 SNEGSKA (reference sequence). This chain's CDR3 is CSARARTSGSNEQFF. CDR3 in DNA: TGCAGTGCTAGAGCAAGGACTAGCGGGTCGAATGAGCAGTTCTTC.

This clonotype was detected only a few times. The chain combines TRBV5-1 with TRBJ2-2; no firm D call. The CDR3 sequence is 14 residues long. From germline, CDR1 is SGHRS and CDR2 YFSETQ. V dropped 0 bases and J dropped 3 bases, with 6 bases sitting between them. This chain's CDR3 is CASSLAQDTGELFF. For the CDR3, the DNA is TGCGCCAGCAGCTTGGCCCAGGACACCGGGGAGCTGTTTTTT.

This rearrangement joins TRBV27 to TRBJ1-2; weak D call: TRBD1 (6 bases). This CDR3 region has 16 residues. Germline CDR1 and CDR2: MNHEY and SMNVEV (reference sequence). With 5 bases removed from V and 4 bases from J, the gap between germline ends came to 20 bases. CDR3 DNA sequence: TGTGCCAGCAGTCCCGACAGGAGTCAGATAACCTATGGCTACACCTTC. Its protein is CASSPDRSQITYGYTF.

The chain couples TRBV2 to TRBJ2-3; 12 nucleotides match TRBD2. Per the germline V gene, CDR1 is SNHLY and CDR2 is FYNNEI. This CDR3 has 18 residues. With 5 bases clipped from V and 0 bases from J, the junction kept 9 bases outside the gene matches. The CDR3 DNA reads TGTGCCAGCAGTAATACCCCAGGACTAGCGGGAAGCACAGATACGCAGTATTTT. As protein: CASSNTPGLAGSTDTQYF.

This clonotype was seen a handful of times. J is TRBJ2-2 and V is TRBV10-3; 7 nucleotides align to TRBD2. In germline, CDR1 is ENHRY, CDR2 SYGVKD. This CDR3 has 16 residues. V lost 3 bases, J lost 6 bases, and 10 bases stayed unmatched. The CDR3 loop reads CAISDVIAAGAGELFF. DNA of the CDR3: TGTGCCATCAGTGACGTAATCGCCGCGGGAGCCGGGGAGCTGTTTTTT.

V usage is TRBV27 and J usage is TRBJ1-3; maybe TRBD1 (5 bases). Germline CDR1 MNHEY, CDR2 SMNVEV (reference sequence). Trimming removed 8 bases from V and 4 bases from J, with 12 bases in between. This CDR3 is 13 amino acids long. The CDR3 DNA is TGTGCCAGCGGGTTGGGGCCCGGAAACACCATATATTTT. Residues: CASGLGPGNTIYF.

The rearrangement links TRBV4-3 to TRBJ2-1, with 11 bases fitting TRBD1. This CDR3 has 16 amino acids. V lost 4 bases, J lost 3 bases, and 5 bases stayed unmatched. Germline-derived CDR1 and CDR2 are LGHNA and YSLEER. CDR3 nucleotides: TGCGCCAGCAGCCGGACAGGGGGCGGGGGCTACAATGAGCAGTTCTTC. Its translation is CASSRTGGGGYNEQFF.

About this clonotype: The junction departs from the called germline gene at one end, perhaps through a read error. This rearrangement joins TRBV9 to TRBJ2-5; no firm D call. This CDR3 is 16 amino acids long. Germline loops: CDR1 SGDLS, CDR2 YYNGEE. CDR3 sequence: CACSVGAQPDGETQYF. The DNA for the CDR3 is TGTGCCTGCAGCGTAGGCGCACAACCAGACGGAGAGACCCAGTACTTC.

This clonotype has only a few counts. This sequence joins TRBV7-2 and TRBJ2-5; D gene ambiguous. Germline V gives CDR1 SGHTA, CDR2 FQGNSA. Trimming removed 0 bases at V and 3 bases at J, with 8 bases between. CDR3 length equals 14 residues. CDR3 sequence: CASSLAQAKETQYF. DNA for the CDR3: TGTGCCAGCAGCTTAGCGCAGGCCAAAGAGACCCAGTACTTC.